This passage covers 10 T cell receptor beta chains from one sample sequenced in a study of technical replicates of blood from a few donors (dated by TCRdb to 2016 to 2017). Preparation of the library involved the immunoSEQ multiplex PCR assay. The immuneACCESS repertoire file appears here via TCRdb, limited to in-frame rearrangements. These files lack a portion of the clones; in checked studies, under half of the deficit traces to unresolved V genes, and the cause of the others is not known. This sample gives around 81,000 clones in total; under 97% of them show up just once. The ten largest clones represent around 0.37% of the sample. The sequencing input was T cells isolated from PBMCs. The receptor source for this set is a human donor in good health.

This sequence joins TRBV19 and TRBJ2-5; perhaps TRBD2 as D (6 bases). The CDR3 sequence is 13 residues long. CDR1 is LNHDA and CDR2 is SQIVND in the germline V gene (reference sequence). V gave up 7 bases and J gave up 0 bases, with 9 bases separating them. CDR3 DNA: TGTGCCAGTACTCCGGGGGACCAAGAGACCCAGTACTTC. Protein sequence: CASTPGDQETQYF.

The genes are TRBV4-1 and TRBJ1-1; maybe TRBD1 (5 bases). This CDR3 has 12 residues. Trimming removed 3 bases from V and 8 bases from J, with 10 bases in between. Germline V gives CDR1 MGHRA, CDR2 YSYEKL. In DNA, the CDR3 is TGCGCCAGCAGCCACTCGGACAAAGAAGCTTTCTTT. Translating gives CASSHSDKEAFF.

V usage is TRBV7-3 and J usage is TRBJ1-1; D uncertain. CDR3 length: 14 amino acids. Germline CDR1 SGHTA, CDR2 FQGTGA. V was trimmed by 3 bases and J by 3 bases, leaving 11 bases between them. CDR3 sequence (DNA): TGTGCCAGCAGCTTGGGAGGCGCTTACACTGAAGCTTTCTTT. It codes for CASSLGGAYTEAFF.

This clone came up a few times. V usage is TRBV7-2 and J usage is TRBJ1-2; 7 positions agree with TRBD1. Losses at the gene ends were 3 bases for V and 7 bases for J; bases not matched to a gene: 8. This CDR3 is 14 amino acids long. Germline CDR1 reads SGHTA; CDR2 reads FQGNSA. The CDR3 region is CASSFLSGTAGYTF. In DNA, the CDR3 is TGTGCCAGCAGCTTTTTATCCGGGACAGCTGGCTACACCTTC.

This clone was seen more than once but under ten times. CDR3: CASSFPGQGQGDGYTF. CDR3 bases: TGCGCCAGCAGCTTCCCCGGACAGGGGCAGGGGGATGGCTACACCTTC. The rearrangement joins TRBV5-1 to TRBJ1-2; 9 bases are a match to TRBD1. After removal of 2 bases from V and 6 bases from J, the junction contained 11 bases not matched to a gene. Looked up from germline, CDR1 is SGHRS and CDR2 is YFSETQ. This CDR3 spans 16 amino acids.

In its sample, this clone was seen once. This rearrangement joins TRBV27 to TRBJ2-7, with a tentative D call TRBD1 (5 bases). V was pared by 2 bases and J by 2 bases, with 13 bases between. Germline V gene data show CDR1 as MNHEY and CDR2 as SMNVEV (reference sequence). There are 15 residues in the CDR3. This CDR3 is CASSLTQGNAYEQYF. As DNA, the CDR3 is TGTGCCAGCAGTTTAACTCAGGGCAACGCCTACGAGCAGTACTTC.

The genes are TRBV29-1 and TRBJ1-2; no reliable D call. The CDR3 extends over 16 amino acids. Germline V gives CDR1 SQVTM, CDR2 ANQGSEA. Trimming shortened V by 0 bases and J by 4 bases, and 18 bases separated the two germline ends. In DNA form, the CDR3 reads TGCAGCGTTGAAGAGGTTACAGTCAATGGGCGCTATGGCTACACCTTC. It codes for CSVEEVTVNGRYGYTF.

The chain employs TRBV7-2 and TRBJ2-7; maybe TRBD1 (5 bases). V was shortened by 4 bases and J by 2 bases, with 12 bases between the two germline ends. The CDR3 contains 14 residues. Germline-derived CDR1 and CDR2 are SGHTA and FQGNSA. CDR3 loop: CASSSQGGPYEQYF. The CDR3 coding sequence is TGTGCCAGCAGCTCCCAGGGTGGCCCCTACGAGCAGTACTTC. Full variable domain (missing parts from reference TRBV7-2 and TRBJ2-7): GAGVSQSPSNKVTEKGKDVELRCDPISGHTALYWYRQSLGQGLEFLIYFQGNSAPDKSGLPSDRFSAERTGGSVSTLTIQRTQQEDSAVYLCASSSQGGPYEQYFGPGTRLTVT.

The rearrangement uses TRBV5-5 and TRBJ1-2; 7 bases match TRBD1. V dropped 4 bases and J dropped 4; count of bases not matched to a gene: 7. The CDR3 runs 14 residues. CDR1 is SGHKS, CDR2 YYEKEE, per germline (reference sequence). The CDR3 DNA sequence: TGTGCCAGCAGCACCGGACAGGCTGGCTATGGCTACACCTTC. This sequence encodes CASSTGQAGYGYTF.

The chain joins TRBV29-1 to TRBJ1-2; no clear D. Germline lookup yields CDR1 SQVTM and CDR2 ANQGSEA. V lost 5 bases, J lost 8 bases, and 6 bases lay in between. The CDR3 is 9 residues long. The CDR3 nucleotides read TGCAGCGTTACAGAAGGCTACACCTTC. Translating gives CSVTEGYTF.